Shown below are 5 T cell receptor beta chains from a single sample sequenced in a study of molecular identifiers for immune sequencing clone quantification. MiXCR was run by TCRdb on the PCR reads, yielding one entry per CDR3 protein. The sample yields about 36,000 distinct CDR3 sequences, less than 20% seen once. Sequencing was performed on naive CD8+ T cells from blood, with Jurkat cell RNA spiked in. Stated subset: FACS-sorted CD8+CD4-CCR7+CD45RA+ naive T cells. The receptors were gathered from a human donor in good health. Some libraries in this study had Jurkat cell RNA spiked in.

This clonotype was seen only a few times. A much larger clone sits a single nucleotide away, making a read error possible. The CDR3: CASSDDRGLGQYF. In DNA form, the CDR3 reads TGCGCCAGCAGCGACGACAGGGGGCTCGGGCAGTACTTC. The chain combines TRBV5-1 with TRBJ2-7; 10 bases line up with TRBD1. V shed 4 bases and J 9 bases; nucleotides not matched to a gene: 7. CDR3 size: 13 residues. Germline CDR1 SGHRS, CDR2 YFSETQ.

Of note for this clonotype: At one boundary the junction diverges from the germline segment, which might be a read error. The chain joins TRBV9 to TRBJ1-1, with D uncertain. Germline V gene lookup returns CDR1 SGDLS and CDR2 YYNGEE. This CDR3 has 14 residues. The CDR3 DNA sequence: TGTGCCAGCAGCGTATTAGAGACGAACACTGGAGCTTTCTTT. Amino acids: CASSVLETNTGAFF.

In its sample, this clonotype was seen many times. This sequence joins TRBV3-1 and TRBJ2-1; 14 bases map to TRBD2. Germline V gene sequence: CDR1 LGHDT, CDR2 YNNKEL (reference sequence). V lost 1 base and J lost 5; bases outside the gene matches: 4. The CDR3 runs 17 residues. CDR3 DNA sequence: TGTGCCAGCAGCCAAGGACTAGCGGGAGGGCCCCACAATGAGCAGTTCTTC. Translated, it gives CASSQGLAGGPHNEQFF.

This clonotype has a handful of counts. The chain uses TRBV28 and TRBJ2-3; 12 bases fit TRBD1. There are 17 residues in the CDR3. CDR1 is MDHEN, CDR2 SYDVKM, per germline. The junction had 9 bases not matched to a gene; V was cut back by 4 bases and J by 4 bases. In DNA form, the CDR3 reads TGTGCCAGCAGTTCGGGACAGGGGGCGAGGTTTTCAGATACGCAGTATTTT. Translating gives CASSSGQGARFSDTQYF.

A word on this clonotype: With a much larger clone just one base away, this may be a read error. The CDR3 loop reads CASSLRQGSNQPQHF. CDR3 coding DNA: TGTGCCAGCAGTTTACGACAGGGCAGCAATCAGCCCCAGCATTTT. The chain joins TRBV28 to TRBJ1-5; 7 bases agree with TRBD1. V gave up 2 bases and J gave up 1 base; unmatched junction bases: 2. Germline CDR1 and CDR2: MDHEN and SYDVKM. The CDR3 runs 15 residues.